This T cell receptor (beta chain) was documented in a study of T cell responses to AZD1222 COVID-19 vaccine. On this clone itself: What it binds is not known.

Findings of the study overall: Rises in breadth and depth of Spike-specific TCRs came after two AZD1222 doses.

The CDR3 is made up of 15 amino acids. V dropped 4 bases and J dropped 4; count of bases not matched to a gene: 7. Germline lookup yields CDR1 WSHSY and CDR2 SAAADI. Repertoires were generated with immunoSEQ multiplex PCR, while TCRdb's copy carries only in-frame clones and drops some. The profile covers 100,000 or so clones, with roughly 87% appearing a single time and 40% to 55% taken by the ten largest. The sequences come from peripheral blood, collected 28 days after the second AZD1222 dose. V and J are TRBV10-2 and TRBJ2-7, with TRBD1 identical over 10 bases. This TCR was recovered from an adult who received the AZD1222 COVID-19 vaccine. The CDR3 sequence: CASSVGTGAVYEQYF. For the CDR3, the DNA is TGCGCCAGCAGTGTTGGGACAGGGGCGGTGTACGAGCAGTACTTC.